This entry lists 31 T cell receptor beta chains sequenced from one sample in a study of T cell changes during pregnancy in multiple sclerosis. Here immunoSEQ multiplex PCR was the method, and the copy in TCRdb shows in-frame clones only, minus some. The sample holds 75,000 to 100,000 clones, about 91% seen once. The sequences come from peripheral blood, collected after pregnancy. The receptors originated from a female donor in good health, enrolled as a control in a pregnancy study.

The chain has TRBV11-2 and TRBJ2-5; a possible D gene is TRBD1 (5 bases). V shed 0 bases and J shed 2 bases, with 10 bases lying between them. The CDR3 runs 15 residues. CDR1 is SGHAT and CDR2 is FQNNGV in the germline V gene. This chain's CDR3 is CASSLDPGWQETQYF. The CDR3, as DNA: TGTGCCAGCAGCTTAGATCCAGGGTGGCAAGAGACCCAGTACTTC.

The chain links TRBV7-9 to TRBJ2-7; D perhaps matches TRBD1 (6 bases). CDR3 size: 15 residues. V was cut by 4 bases and J by 4 bases, with 17 bases left in between. Germline V CDR1 and CDR2: SEHNR, FQNEAQ (reference sequence). Here the CDR3 reads CASSWGTTPLYEQYF. As DNA, the CDR3 is TGTGCCAGCAGCTGGGGGACAACCCCCTTGTACGAGCAGTACTTC.

CDR3 nucleotides: TGTGCCAGCAGCTTAGAAGCGGAGCGCACAGATACGCAGTATTTT. Translation: CASSLEAERTDTQYF. The chain uses TRBV7-6 and TRBJ2-3, with D possibly matching TRBD2 (5 bases). V dropped 1 base and J dropped 1 base, with 9 bases sitting between them. Germline V lookup: CDR1 SGHVS, CDR2 FNYEAQ. The CDR3 is 15 residues long.

J is TRBJ1-4 and V is TRBV28; 8 nucleotides align to TRBD1. Trimming at V came to 8 bases and at J to 2 bases, leaving 16 bases not matched to a gene. Germline CDR1 and CDR2: MDHEN and SYDVKM. CDR3 length: 18 residues. CDR3 region: CASGLMGQGALTNEKLFF. The CDR3 DNA reads TGTGCCAGCGGCCTTATGGGGCAGGGGGCGCTGACTAATGAAAAACTGTTTTTT.

The V call is TRBV11-3, the J call TRBJ1-1; perhaps TRBD1 as D (6 bases). The CDR3 consists of 15 residues. Germline V gene lookup returns CDR1 SGHNT and CDR2 YENEEA. Trimming took 6 bases from V and 0 from J, leaving 14 bases between them. This CDR3 is CASSLRGQLNTEAFF. The CDR3 DNA sequence: TGTGCCAGCAGTTTAAGAGGACAGCTGAACACTGAAGCTTTCTTT. Looking up the rest from reference TRBV11-3 and TRBJ1-1 gives the full variable domain: EAGVVQSPRYKIIEKKQPVAFWCNPISGHNTLYWYLQNLGQGPELLIRYENEEAVDDSQLPKDRFSAERLKGVDSTLKIQPAELGDSAVYLCASSLRGQLNTEAFFGQGTRLTVV.

This clone was counted a few times. The J gene is TRBJ1-2, the V gene TRBV5-1; TRBD1 matches 8 bases. With 4 bases clipped from V and 3 bases from J, the junction kept 8 bases outside the gene matches. Per the germline V gene, CDR1 is SGHRS and CDR2 is YFSETQ. The CDR3 loop spans 15 amino acids. CDR3 in amino acids: CASSRGQGLDYGYTF. The CDR3 DNA reads as TGCGCCAGCAGCCGAGGACAGGGCTTAGACTATGGCTACACCTTC.

The rearrangement joins TRBV6-6 to TRBJ2-5; 10 bases are shared with TRBD2. CDR1 is MNHNY and CDR2 is SVGAGI in the germline V gene (reference sequence). CDR3 size: 16 residues. J gave up 6 bases and V 0 bases, and 7 bases lay outside the gene matches. The CDR3 nucleotides read TGTGCCAGCAGTTACTCCCTAGCGGGAGATAGAAAGACCCAGTACTTC. As protein: CASSYSLAGDRKTQYF.

CDR3 coding DNA: TGCAGCGTTGAAGCGAGGGACGAGCAGTACTTC. It encodes CSVEARDEQYF. The chain has TRBV29-1 and TRBJ2-7; TRBD2 is a possible D gene (5 bases). CDR1 is SQVTM, CDR2 ANQGSEA, per germline. V gave up 1 base and J gave up 5 bases, with 6 bases separating them. This CDR3 comprises 11 residues.

This clone turned up a few times. J is TRBJ2-3 and V is TRBV6-4, with 13 bases aligning to TRBD2. After removal of 6 bases from V and 1 base from J, the junction contained 1 base not matched to a gene. This CDR3 contains 15 residues. Germline loops: CDR1 MRHNA, CDR2 SNTAGT. CDR3 sequence (DNA): TGTGCCAGCAGCGGGACTAGCGGGGGCACAGATACGCAGTATTTT. It codes for CASSGTSGGTDTQYF.

A word on this clone: A junction boundary mismatches the germline segment, possibly from a read error. The chain employs TRBV7-7 and TRBJ2-6, with D maybe TRBD1 (6 bases). The CDR3 sequence is 16 residues long. The germline gives CDR1 SSHAT, CDR2 FNYEAQ (reference sequence). CDR3 amino acids: CASSSFTGNGANVLTF. For the CDR3, the DNA is TGTGCTAGCAGCTCCTTTACAGGGAACGGGGCCAACGTCCTGACTTTC.

V is TRBV7-9 and J is TRBJ2-1; weak D call: TRBD2 (6 bases). The germline V gene has CDR1 SEHNR and CDR2 FQNEAQ (reference sequence). This CDR3 comprises 18 residues. V was shortened by 7 bases and J by 5 bases, with 27 bases between the two germline ends. The CDR3 nucleotides read TGTGCCAGCACCATATCGGCGTGGCGGGATTCCCCCAACAATGAGCAGTTCTTC. It is translated as CASTISAWRDSPNNEQFF.

The chain recombines TRBV27 with TRBJ2-5; D remains ambiguous. Germline CDR1 is MNHEY and CDR2 is SMNVEV (reference sequence). V was cut by 1 base and J by 1 base, with 4 bases left in between. The CDR3 contains 13 residues. DNA of the CDR3: TGTGCCAGCAGTTTATGGAGCCAAGAGACCCAGTACTTC. Residues: CASSLWSQETQYF.

This clone was counted a single time. The chain employs TRBV4-1 and TRBJ1-5; TRBD1 aligns across 7 bases. The V gene end was trimmed by 0 bases and the J gene end by 7 bases; junction bases not matched to a gene: 6. CDR1 is MGHRA and CDR2 is YSYEKL in the germline V gene. The CDR3 is made up of 15 amino acids. CDR3 sequence: CASSQDDRVGQPQHF. The CDR3 region has the DNA TGCGCCAGCAGCCAAGATGACAGGGTGGGCCAGCCCCAGCATTTT.

The V gene is TRBV9, the J gene TRBJ2-3, with TRBD2 matching 10 bases. CDR3 length: 16 residues. The ends lost 3 bases at V and 3 bases at J; junction bases unmatched: 7. Looked up from germline, CDR1 is SGDLS and CDR2 is YYNGEE. CDR3 in amino acids: CASSDSAGGRTDTQYF. The CDR3 nucleotides are TGTGCCAGCAGCGACTCAGCGGGGGGGCGTACAGATACGCAGTATTTT.

The chain carries TRBV27 and TRBJ2-3, with 7 bases that match TRBD2. With 7 bases clipped from V and 4 bases from J, the junction kept 5 bases outside the gene matches. CDR1 is MNHEY, CDR2 SMNVEV, per germline (reference sequence). The CDR3 extends over 13 amino acids. The CDR3 spells CASNRGVSDTQYF. The CDR3 DNA reads as TGTGCCAGCAATCGGGGGGTTTCAGATACGCAGTATTTT.

The chain is built from TRBV7-9 and TRBJ2-5; tentative D call: TRBD1 (6 bases). The CDR3 runs to 14 residues. The ends were cut back, 8 bases at V and 2 bases at J, with 15 bases in the middle. Per germline, CDR1 SEHNR and CDR2 FQNEAQ (reference sequence). CDR3: CASSRGGGQETQYF. CDR3 coding DNA: TGTGCCAGCTCCCGAGGGGGTGGACAAGAGACCCAGTACTTC.

This clone was picked up one time. V usage is TRBV27 and J usage is TRBJ2-2; D gene ambiguous. The CDR3 covers 15 residues. Per the germline V gene, CDR1 is MNHEY and CDR2 is SMNVEV (reference sequence). V lost 3 bases to trimming and J lost 1 base, with 9 bases between them. The CDR3 spells CASSLVRWNTGELFF. DNA for the CDR3: TGTGCCAGCAGTTTGGTTAGATGGAACACCGGGGAGCTGTTTTTT.

About this clone itself: An end of the junction does not agree with germline; a read error may underlie this. The CDR3 sequence: CAGSDVAGEGNTQYF. The DNA for the CDR3 is TGTGCCGGCAGTGATGTAGCGGGAGAGGGGAATACGCAGTATTTT. The chain is built from TRBV6-1 and TRBJ2-3; 9 positions agree with TRBD2. CDR3 size: 15 residues. CDR1 and CDR2 (germline): MNHNS, SASEGT.

The rearrangement joins TRBV7-8 to TRBJ1-1, with TRBD1 identical over 9 bases. Trimming cost V 5 bases and J 2 bases; bases outside gene matches: 6. Per the germline V gene, CDR1 is SGHVS and CDR2 is FQNEAQ. The CDR3 runs to 15 residues. CDR3 nucleotides: TGTGCCAGCAGCCTACACAGGGGGCAAAACACTGAAGCTTTCTTT. It yields the protein CASSLHRGQNTEAFF.

V is TRBV15 and J is TRBJ2-1; 8 bases are a match to TRBD2. With 2 bases clipped from V and 7 bases from J, the junction kept 7 bases outside the gene matches. CDR3 length equals 15 residues. CDR1 and CDR2 from the germline V gene are LNHNV and YYDKDF (reference sequence). The CDR3, as DNA: TGTGCCACCAGCAGACCGGGACTAGTCTCTAATGAGCAGTTCTTC. Encoded protein: CATSRPGLVSNEQFF.

The rearrangement links TRBV7-8 to TRBJ2-7; 7 positions agree with TRBD2. CDR3 length equals 17 residues. The V and J ends lost 3 bases and 1 base, in that order; junction bases with no gene match: 12. In germline, CDR1 is SGHVS, CDR2 FQNEAQ. Written as DNA, the CDR3 is TGTGCCAGCAGCTTCCCTTGGACGGCCGGGGGGTCCTACGAGCAGTACTTC. Residues: CASSFPWTAGGSYEQYF.

The chain joins TRBV11-3 to TRBJ2-5, with D perhaps TRBD1 (5 bases). Trimming stripped 1 base from V and 4 bases from J, with 10 bases between. The CDR3 length is 14 residues. From germline, CDR1 is SGHNT and CDR2 YENEEA. CDR3 amino acids: CASSLGQGGETQYF. CDR3 sequence (DNA): TGTGCCAGCAGCTTAGGGCAGGGCGGAGAGACCCAGTACTTC. Using reference TRBV11-3 and TRBJ2-5 for the parts outside the CDR3, the full variable domain is EAGVVQSPRYKIIEKKQPVAFWCNPISGHNTLYWYLQNLGQGPELLIRYENEEAVDDSQLPKDRFSAERLKGVDSTLKIQPAELGDSAVYLCASSLGQGGETQYFGPGTRLLVL.

The chain links TRBV18 to TRBJ1-2; 12 bases map to TRBD1. V lost 3 bases to trimming and J lost 7 bases; unmatched junction nucleotides: 3. Germline CDR1 reads KGHSH; CDR2 reads LQKENI. This CDR3 spans 14 amino acids. For the CDR3, the DNA is TGTGCCAGCTCACCCCGGGACAGGGGGCTTGGCTACACCTTC. Translated: CASSPRDRGLGYTF.

The chain has TRBV27 and TRBJ2-7, with D possibly TRBD2 on 6 matching bases. CDR3 length: 15 amino acids. The germline CDR1 and CDR2 sequences are MNHEY and SMNVEV (reference sequence). With 3 bases removed from V and 3 bases from J, the gap between germline ends came to 15 bases. CDR3 sequence: CASSLRGSSGYEQYF. The CDR3 bases are TGTGCCAGCAGTTTGCGAGGGAGTAGCGGCTACGAGCAGTACTTC.

The chain joins TRBV5-5 to TRBJ1-5; D is perhaps TRBD1 (6 bases). Looked up from germline, CDR1 is SGHKS and CDR2 is YYEKEE (reference sequence). This CDR3 has 14 residues. Trimming removed 4 bases from V and 3 bases from J, with 11 bases in between. CDR3 loop: CASSLGQYNQPQHF. The CDR3 DNA reads TGTGCCAGCAGCCTCGGACAGTACAATCAGCCCCAGCATTTT.

This chain uses TRBV6-1 with TRBJ1-5; no firm D call. V was trimmed by 1 base and J by 4 bases, leaving 11 bases between them. The germline V gene has CDR1 MNHNS and CDR2 SASEGT. CDR3 size: 15 residues. The CDR3 protein is CASSEEWAPNQPQHF. The CDR3 DNA sequence: TGTGCCAGCAGTGAAGAGTGGGCCCCTAATCAGCCCCAGCATTTT.

The chain has TRBV10-3 and TRBJ1-2, with TRBD1 matching 7 bases. Losses at the gene ends were 8 bases for V and 6 bases for J; bases not matched to a gene: 15. The CDR3 is 15 amino acids. The germline V gene has CDR1 ENHRY and CDR2 SYGVKD. This chain's CDR3 is CAISEPGQRSDGYTF. As DNA, the CDR3 is TGTGCCATCTCAGAACCGGGACAGAGGTCGGATGGCTACACCTTC.

The chain has TRBV30 and TRBJ2-3; D possibly corresponds to TRBD2 (6 bases). V was shortened by 3 bases and J by 4 bases, with 14 bases between the two germline ends. The germline gives CDR1 GTSNPN, CDR2 SVGIG (reference sequence). The CDR3 consists of 14 residues. The CDR3 coding sequence is TGTGCCTGGAGATCGGGGGTCTCTCCAGATACGCAGTATTTT. It is translated as CAWRSGVSPDTQYF.

The CDR3 protein is CASSLFPGAGNTIYF. The CDR3 DNA reads TGTGCCAGCAGTTTGTTTCCGGGTGCTGGAAACACCATATATTTT. V usage is TRBV28 and J usage is TRBJ1-3; unclear D gene. Germline V CDR1 and CDR2: MDHEN, SYDVKM. CDR3 length: 15 amino acids. V dropped 3 bases and J dropped 2 bases, with 11 bases sitting between them.

The table lists this clone with a few counts. The J gene is TRBJ2-7, the V gene TRBV4-1, with D possibly being TRBD2 (6 bases). Germline CDR1 MGHRA, CDR2 YSYEKL. This CDR3 has 15 residues. Trimming pared 4 bases from V and 5 bases from J, leaving 18 bases between. Here the CDR3 DNA reads TGCGCCAGCAGCCCCAATCACGGGGGTTTGGACGAGCAGTACTTC. This gives the protein CASSPNHGGLDEQYF.

The rearrangement joins TRBV7-2 to TRBJ2-3; 9 positions match TRBD2. CDR3 size: 18 residues. The V gene end was trimmed by 5 bases and the J gene end by 1 base; junction bases not matched to a gene: 13. Germline V lookup: CDR1 SGHTA, CDR2 FQGNSA. The CDR3 DNA sequence: TGTGCCAGCAGCCGAGGCCCTGCGGGAGGGCTCGGCACAGATACGCAGTATTTT. Encoded protein: CASSRGPAGGLGTDTQYF.